A single TCR beta chain is shown here with its context. The data are from a study of blood T cells in healthy people across ages. Per the germline V gene, CDR1 is LGHDT and CDR2 is YNNKEL (reference sequence). CDR3 size: 16 residues. V was cut by 4 bases and J by 3 bases, with 19 bases left in between. With a J-beta primer mix and a sample-barcoded 5' primer, a second PCR ran roughly 6 to 11 cycles. TCRdb reanalysed the 5' RACE reads using MiXCR and keeps one entry per CDR3 protein. The sample records 910,000 or so distinct CDR3 sequences, 45% to 60% being singletons. The sequencing input was blood. The sequence derives from a woman aged 55-70 years in good health. The rearrangement joins TRBV3-1 to TRBJ2-7; a possible D gene is TRBD2 (5 bases). CDR3 sequence: CASSPTAQGGFYEQYF. CDR3 nucleotide sequence: TGTGCCAGCAGCCCCACGGCCCAAGGCGGGTTCTACGAGCAGTACTTC.